This T cell receptor beta chain was obtained from a study of blood T cell repertoires in COVID-19. This CDR3 spans 14 amino acids. V was pared by 3 bases and J by 3 bases, with 3 bases of the junction left unmatched. Looked up from germline, CDR1 is SGDLS and CDR2 is YYNGEE. Sequencing used immunoSEQ multiplex PCR; TCRdb keeps in-frame clones, though not all of them. The sample carries approximately 380,000 clones, more than 75% recorded once. The source material was PBMCs or T cells enriched from blood (not recorded which). The TCR sequence derives from a woman aged 18 to 35 who had recovered from COVID-19. The V and J genes are TRBV9 and TRBJ2-1; 7 positions agree with TRBD1. The CDR3 sequence is CASSARTGYNEQFF. The CDR3 nucleotides are TGTGCCAGCAGCGCCCGGACAGGCTACAATGAGCAGTTCTTC.